One sample yielded the 26 T cell receptor beta chains listed below, sequenced in a study of cytomegalovirus exposure and HLA in healthy donors (dated by TCRdb to the late 2010s). The library was generated by the immunoSEQ multiplex PCR assay. A mixture of 60 forward primers for TCR Vbeta segments and 13 reverse primers for TCR Jbeta segments was used in the multiplex PCR. TCRdb obtained this table from immuneACCESS and retained in-frame rearrangements with V and J assigned. These tables miss some clones; where compared with another copy, unresolved V genes account for less than half of the shortfall, and the remainder is unexplained. The sample table holds roughly 100,000 clones, of which 60% to 80% were seen once. The top ten clonotypes cover about 2.8% of the sample. The source material was PBMCs. All receptors come from a female donor in good health and CMV-seronegative.

A few counts support this clone. V gene TRBV28 combines with J gene TRBJ1-4, with D hard to call. Germline V gene lookup returns CDR1 MDHEN and CDR2 SYDVKM. The V end was cut by 7 bases, the J end by 0 bases, with 12 bases between. The CDR3 has 15 residues. The CDR3 nucleotides are TGTGCCAGCACCCCGTGGAGAACAACTAATGAAAAACTGTTTTTT. Protein product: CASTPWRTTNEKLFF.

The chain has TRBV19 and TRBJ2-2; 7 bases are shared with TRBD2. V lost 5 bases to trimming and J lost 3 bases; unmatched junction nucleotides: 9. The CDR3 sequence is 16 residues long. In germline, CDR1 is LNHDA, CDR2 SQIVND (reference sequence). This CDR3 is CASSWRAGPYTGELFF. For the CDR3, the DNA is TGTGCCAGTAGTTGGAGAGCGGGACCGTACACCGGGGAGCTGTTTTTT.

The chain uses TRBV6-6 and TRBJ2-7; TRBD2 agrees at 8 bases. With 2 bases clipped from V and 7 bases from J, the junction kept 4 bases outside the gene matches. The CDR3 contains 13 residues. Germline CDR1 is MNHNY and CDR2 is SVGAGI (reference sequence). CDR3 protein: CASSYPRGGEQYF. The CDR3 nucleotides read TGTGCCAGCAGTTACCCCCGGGGGGGTGAGCAGTACTTC.

The chain combines TRBV2 with TRBJ2-7; the D is unclear. Germline V gene data show CDR1 as SNHLY and CDR2 as FYNNEI. CDR3 size: 13 residues. Trimming took off 3 bases at V and 3 bases at J, with 9 bases between the two ends. The CDR3, as DNA: TGTGCCAGCAGTGAGAGTGTCCTCTACGAGCAGTACTTC. Amino acid sequence: CASSESVLYEQYF.

The CDR3 reads CASSRAGPGSGELFF. DNA for the CDR3: TGTGCCAGCAGCCGCGCCGGTCCGGGATCCGGGGAGCTGTTTTTT. The gene calls are TRBV6-6 and TRBJ2-2, with D possibly TRBD2 on 5 matching bases. With 6 bases removed from V and 6 bases from J, the gap between germline ends came to 17 bases. The germline gives CDR1 MNHNY, CDR2 SVGAGI (reference sequence). The CDR3 extends over 15 amino acids.

The rearrangement links TRBV6-6 to TRBJ2-1; 7 bases line up with TRBD2. The junction had 2 bases not matched to a gene; V was cut back by 4 bases and J by 8 bases. This CDR3 spans 12 amino acids. The germline gives CDR1 MNHNY, CDR2 SVGAGI (reference sequence). The CDR3 here is CASSWGRDEQFF. In DNA, the CDR3 is TGTGCCAGCAGTTGGGGGAGGGATGAGCAGTTCTTC.

This chain joins TRBV19 and TRBJ1-1, with 9 bases lining up with TRBD1. There are 12 residues in the CDR3. Germline V gene data show CDR1 as LNHDA and CDR2 as SQIVND (reference sequence). Trimming removed 10 bases from V and 12 bases from J; junction bases left unmatched: 12. The CDR3: CATSRGTGLPFF. The CDR3 DNA sequence: TGTGCCACAAGTAGGGGGACAGGGTTGCCTTTCTTT.

The genes are TRBV5-1 and TRBJ2-5; the D gene is possibly TRBD2 (6 bases). CDR1 SGHRS and CDR2 YFSETQ come from the germline V gene. The CDR3 sequence is 14 residues long. V was clipped by 0 bases and J by 2 bases, with 8 bases between them. The CDR3: CASSLGGDQETQYF. The CDR3 bases are TGCGCCAGCAGCTTGGGGGGGGATCAAGAGACCCAGTACTTC.

This rearrangement joins TRBV5-4 to TRBJ2-5; a possible D gene is TRBD1 (5 bases). Germline V CDR1 and CDR2: SGHNT, YYREEE (reference sequence). V gave up 6 bases and J gave up 3 bases, with 12 bases separating them. The CDR3 runs 13 residues. In nucleotides, the CDR3 is TGTGCCAGCACCTTAGTAGGGGAAGAGACCCAGTACTTC. Its protein product is CASTLVGEETQYF. Combining the CDR3 with reference TRBV5-4 and TRBJ2-5 gives the whole variable domain ETGVTQSPTHLIKTRGQQVTLRCSSQSGHNTVSWYQQALGQGPQFIFQYYREEENGRGNFPPRFSGLQFPNYSSELNVNALELDDSALYLCASTLVGEETQYFGPGTRLLVL.

The chain has TRBV5-1 and TRBJ2-3, with TRBD1 matching over 7 bases. CDR1 SGHRS and CDR2 YFSETQ come from the germline V gene. This CDR3 has 15 residues. The ends lost 2 bases at V and 8 bases at J; junction bases unmatched: 11. CDR3 residues: CASSFGTDNTGTQYF. The CDR3, as DNA: TGCGCCAGCAGCTTCGGGACAGATAACACTGGTACGCAGTATTTT.

V gene TRBV12-5 combines with J gene TRBJ2-4; 7 positions match TRBD1. This CDR3 contains 14 residues. V trimming: 5 bases; J trimming: 0 bases; junction bases outside the gene matches: 1. The germline V gene has CDR1 LGHNT and CDR2 FRNRAP. The CDR3 DNA reads as TGTGCTAGTGGTGACAGGGAAGCCAAAAACATTCAGTACTTC. Its translation is CASGDREAKNIQYF.

In nucleotides, the CDR3 is TGTGCCAGCAGCTTCCCCCTCCTAATTAGCGGGAGGGTTAGGAATGAGCAGTTCTTC. The encoded protein is CASSFPLLISGRVRNEQFF. V and J are TRBV7-2 and TRBJ2-1; TRBD2 matches at 11 bases. V lost 3 bases and J lost 7; bases outside the gene matches: 17. The CDR3 spans 19 residues. Germline loops: CDR1 SGHTA, CDR2 FQGNSA. The full variable domain, completed using reference TRBV7-2 and TRBJ2-1, is GAGVSQSPSNKVTEKGKDVELRCDPISGHTALYWYRQSLGQGLEFLIYFQGNSAPDKSGLPSDRFSAERTGGSVSTLTIQRTQQEDSAVYLCASSFPLLISGRVRNEQFFGPGTRLTVL.

The chain joins TRBV5-1 to TRBJ2-7, with 7 positions matching TRBD2. There are 15 residues in the CDR3. Trimming removed 4 bases from V and 0 bases from J; junction bases left unmatched: 7. Germline V gives CDR1 SGHRS, CDR2 YFSETQ. CDR3 in DNA: TGCGCCAGCAGCCGCTGGGAGGGTCTCTCCTACGAGCAGTACTTC. Its protein is CASSRWEGLSYEQYF. Variable domain in full (rest from reference TRBV5-1 and TRBJ2-7): KAGVTQTPRYLIKTRGQQVTLSCSPISGHRSVSWYQQTPGQGLQFLFEYFSETQRNKGNFPGRFSGRQFSNSRSEMNVSTLELGDSALYLCASSRWEGLSYEQYFGPGTRLTVT.

This clone was seen more than once but under ten times. The chain employs TRBV28 and TRBJ1-5; D unclear. Per germline, CDR1 MDHEN and CDR2 SYDVKM. The CDR3 spans 13 residues. The germline V and J ends were trimmed by 5 bases and 9 bases, with 14 bases remaining between them. The CDR3 sequence is CASSPSRERPQHF. As DNA, the CDR3 is TGTGCCAGCAGTCCATCGCGGGAGCGGCCCCAGCATTTT.

V and J are TRBV25-1 and TRBJ1-1, with TRBD1 matching 10 bases. There are 13 residues in the CDR3. Per the germline V gene, CDR1 is MGHDK and CDR2 is SYGVNS. V lost 6 bases to trimming and J lost 4 bases; unmatched junction nucleotides: 2. CDR3 sequence: CASSRTGGTEAFF. The CDR3 coding sequence is TGTGCCAGCAGCCGGACAGGGGGCACTGAAGCTTTCTTT.

V and J are TRBV12-5 and TRBJ2-3, with D perhaps matching TRBD1 (5 bases). Germline V gene data show CDR1 as LGHNT and CDR2 as FRNRAP. V lost 2 bases and J 2 bases, leaving 11 bases between the germline ends. The CDR3 has 15 amino acids. This chain's CDR3 is CASGLQGSYTDTQYF. DNA for the CDR3: TGTGCTAGTGGTTTGCAGGGCAGCTACACAGATACGCAGTATTTT.

V gene TRBV4-1 combines with J gene TRBJ2-7; D possibly corresponds to TRBD1 (5 bases). The germline V gene encodes CDR1 MGHRA and CDR2 YSYEKL. V dropped 4 bases and J dropped 5 bases, with 15 bases sitting between them. This CDR3 has 14 residues. The CDR3 sequence is CASSLTDKWDEQYF. CDR3 nucleotides: TGCGCCAGCAGCCTGACGGACAAGTGGGACGAGCAGTACTTC.

The chain recombines TRBV5-1 with TRBJ2-7, with 9 bases that match TRBD1. J was trimmed by 6 bases and V by 6 bases; bases with no gene match: 10. The length of the CDR3 is 14 residues. Germline V lookup: CDR1 SGHRS, CDR2 YFSETQ. The CDR3 spells CASTPGTGPFEQYF. The CDR3 DNA follows: TGCGCCAGCACCCCCGGGACAGGGCCTTTCGAGCAGTACTTC.

The chain links TRBV4-1 to TRBJ1-2; 8 bases are a match to TRBD1. V lost 1 base and J lost 4; bases outside the gene matches: 8. This CDR3 is built from 16 residues. Germline CDR1 is MGHRA and CDR2 is YSYEKL. CDR3: CASSQAPGQGLYGYTF. The CDR3 coding sequence is TGCGCCAGCAGCCAAGCACCTGGACAGGGCCTCTATGGCTACACCTTC.

This CDR3 is CASSLDRTNYGYTF. CDR3 in DNA: TGTGCCAGCAGCTTGGACAGAACCAACTATGGCTACACCTTC. This rearrangement joins TRBV5-5 to TRBJ1-2; no reliable D call. The CDR3 runs 14 residues. Trimming took off 0 bases at V and 2 bases at J, with 8 bases between the two ends. Germline V gene sequence: CDR1 SGHKS, CDR2 YYEKEE (reference sequence).

In this sample, this clone is medium-sized. Other DNA sequences in this sample translate to the same CDR3. CDR3 loop: CASSPSLDFGELFF. The CDR3 nucleotides are TGTGCCAGCAGCCCGTCTTTGGACTTTGGAGAACTGTTTTTT. The chain uses TRBV7-7 and TRBJ1-4; D unclear. CDR3 length equals 14 residues. The germline gives CDR1 SSHAT, CDR2 FNYEAQ (reference sequence). The V end was cut by 5 bases, the J end by 12 bases, with 19 bases between.

The chain uses TRBV15 and TRBJ1-1; 7 bases are a match to TRBD1. V shed 2 bases, J shed 9 bases, and the junction held 9 bases outside the gene matches. The V gene's germline CDR1 is LNHNV and CDR2 YYDKDF (reference sequence). The CDR3 has 14 residues. The DNA for the CDR3 is TGTGCCACCAGCAGACTACTCGGGACAGAGCAAGCTTTCTTT. This gives the protein CATSRLLGTEQAFF.

The chain uses TRBV9 and TRBJ2-7; D may be TRBD2 (5 bases). This CDR3 spans 13 amino acids. The germline V gene has CDR1 SGDLS and CDR2 YYNGEE. V lost 2 bases to trimming and J lost 6 bases, with 12 bases between them. The CDR3 DNA reads TGTGCCAGCAGCGTTGGGCTAGCCAGCGAGCAGTACTTC. Its translation: CASSVGLASEQYF.

The chain uses TRBV30 and TRBJ2-7; TRBD2 matches at 7 bases. The CDR3 has 13 residues. Germline values: CDR1 GTSNPN, CDR2 SVGIG (reference sequence). J lost 6 bases, V lost 2 bases, and 7 bases had no gene match. The CDR3: CAWSRGSGFEQYF. Here the CDR3 DNA reads TGTGCCTGGAGTCGAGGTAGCGGGTTCGAGCAGTACTTC.

The chain links TRBV29-1 to TRBJ2-7; possible D gene TRBD1, 6 bases. Trimming removed 4 bases from V and 9 bases from J, with 25 bases in between. Germline V lookup: CDR1 SQVTM, CDR2 ANQGSEA. The CDR3 extends over 15 amino acids. CDR3 region: CSVGERRGDSGVQYF. Here the CDR3 DNA reads TGCAGCGTTGGAGAGCGCAGGGGCGATTCGGGCGTGCAGTACTTC.

This clone came up once. The rearrangement joins TRBV15 to TRBJ1-5; D gene unclear. Between the trimmed V and J ends, which lost 0 bases and 4 bases, there was a span of 10 bases. The CDR3 is made up of 15 amino acids. From germline, CDR1 is LNHNV and CDR2 YYDKDF (reference sequence). The CDR3 nucleotides read TGTGCCACCAGCAGAGATCTGCGGGGTAATCAGCCCCAGCATTTT. This translates into CATSRDLRGNQPQHF.